The clone carrying this TCR beta chain appeared many times. Its antigen is not identified. This sample was included in a study of post-analysis software for immune sequencing data. Regarding the study as a whole: The study found TRBV5-6, TRBV5-1 and TRBV20-1 among a few TRBV segments more frequent in patients than controls.

Unique molecular identifiers featured in each of the TCR beta cDNA libraries. Input populations of about 1 to 11 million T cells gave rise to roughly 0.5 million cDNA molecules. A single record per CDR3 protein comes from TCRdb applying MiXCR to the PCR reads. The repertoire holds 450,000 to 700,000 distinct CDR3 sequences, with around 40% as singletons. This CDR3 contains 14 residues. CDR1 is DFQATT, CDR2 SNEGSKA, per germline (reference sequence). V was pared by 2 bases and J by 6 bases, with 14 bases between. Sample: blood. The J gene is TRBJ2-4, the V gene TRBV20-1; D may be TRBD1 or TRBD2 (6 bases each). This TCR was sampled from a girl aged 5 to 17 with multiple sclerosis. The CDR3 is CSARFGRGVNIQYF. CDR3 DNA sequence: TGCAGTGCTAGATTCGGAAGGGGGGTAAACATTCAGTACTTC.